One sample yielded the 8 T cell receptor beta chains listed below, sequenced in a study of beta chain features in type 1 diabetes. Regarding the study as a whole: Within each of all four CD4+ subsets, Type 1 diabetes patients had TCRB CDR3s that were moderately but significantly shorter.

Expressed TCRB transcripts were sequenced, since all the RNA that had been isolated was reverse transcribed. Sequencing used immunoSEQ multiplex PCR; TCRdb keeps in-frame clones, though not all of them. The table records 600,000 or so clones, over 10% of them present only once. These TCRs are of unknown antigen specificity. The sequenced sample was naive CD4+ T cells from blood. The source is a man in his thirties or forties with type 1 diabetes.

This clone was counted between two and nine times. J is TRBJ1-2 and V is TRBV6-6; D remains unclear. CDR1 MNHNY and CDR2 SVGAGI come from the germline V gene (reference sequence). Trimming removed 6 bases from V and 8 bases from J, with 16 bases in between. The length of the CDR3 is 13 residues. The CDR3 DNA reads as TGTGCCAGCAGACCGACCGGACTGCGGGGCTACACCTTC. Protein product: CASRPTGLRGYTF.

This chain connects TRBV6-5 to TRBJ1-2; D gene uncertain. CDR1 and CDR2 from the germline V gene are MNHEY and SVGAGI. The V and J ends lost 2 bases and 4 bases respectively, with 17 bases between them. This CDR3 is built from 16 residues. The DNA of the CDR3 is TGTGCCAGCAGTTACGGGCACCCGAAGGCCAGCTATGGCTACACCTTC. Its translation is CASSYGHPKASYGYTF.

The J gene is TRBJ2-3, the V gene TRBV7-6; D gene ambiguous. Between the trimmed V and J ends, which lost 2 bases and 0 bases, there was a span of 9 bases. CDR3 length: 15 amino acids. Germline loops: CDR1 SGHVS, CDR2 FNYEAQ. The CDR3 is CASSLIVASTDTQYF. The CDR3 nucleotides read TGTGCCAGCAGCTTAATAGTAGCTAGCACAGATACGCAGTATTTT.

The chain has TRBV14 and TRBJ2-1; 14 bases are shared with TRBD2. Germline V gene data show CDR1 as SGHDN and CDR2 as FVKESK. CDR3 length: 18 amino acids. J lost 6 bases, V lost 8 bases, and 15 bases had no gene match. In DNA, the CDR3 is TGTGCCAGCCGAAGGACTAGCGGGGGGCCCTTCTCAATCAATGAGCAGTTCTTC. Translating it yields CASRRTSGGPFSINEQFF. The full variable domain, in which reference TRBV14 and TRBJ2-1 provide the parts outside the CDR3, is EAGVTQFPSHSVIEKGQTVTLRCDPISGHDNLYWYRRVMGKEIKFLLHFVKESKQDESGMPNNRFLAERTGGTYSTLKVQPAELEDSGVYFCASRRTSGGPFSINEQFFGPGTRLTVL.

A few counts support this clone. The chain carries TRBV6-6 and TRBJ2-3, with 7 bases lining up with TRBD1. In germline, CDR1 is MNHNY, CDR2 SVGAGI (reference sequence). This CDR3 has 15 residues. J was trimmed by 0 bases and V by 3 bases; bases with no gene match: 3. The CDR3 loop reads CASSYRGQSTDTQYF. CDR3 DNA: TGTGCCAGCAGTTATCGGGGACAGAGCACAGATACGCAGTATTTT.

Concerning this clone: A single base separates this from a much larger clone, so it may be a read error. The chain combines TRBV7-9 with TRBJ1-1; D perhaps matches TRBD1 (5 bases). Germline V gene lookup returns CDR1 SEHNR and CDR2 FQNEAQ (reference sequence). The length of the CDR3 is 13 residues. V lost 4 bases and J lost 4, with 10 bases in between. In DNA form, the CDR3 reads TGTGCCAGCAGCTCAGAGGGGAGCACTGAAGCTTTCTTT. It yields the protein CASSSEGSTEAFF. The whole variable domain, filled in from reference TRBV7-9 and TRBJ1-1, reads DTGVSQNPRHKITKRGQNVTFRCDPISEHNRLYWYRQTLGQGPEFLTYFQNEAQLEKSRLLSDRFSAERPKGSFSTLEIQRTEQGDSAMYLCASSSEGSTEAFFGQGTRLTVV.

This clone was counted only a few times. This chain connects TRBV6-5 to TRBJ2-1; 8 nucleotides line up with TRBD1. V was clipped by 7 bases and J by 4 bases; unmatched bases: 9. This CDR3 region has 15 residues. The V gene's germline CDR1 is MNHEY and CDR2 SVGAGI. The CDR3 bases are TGTGCCAGCATCGACTCCCGGGACAGGTACAATGAGCAGTTCTTC. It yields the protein CASIDSRDRYNEQFF.

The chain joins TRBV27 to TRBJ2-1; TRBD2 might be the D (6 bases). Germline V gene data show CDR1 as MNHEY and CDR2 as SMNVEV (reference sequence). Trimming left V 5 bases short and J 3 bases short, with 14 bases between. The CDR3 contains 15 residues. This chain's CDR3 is CASSPAGLGYNEQFF. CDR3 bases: TGTGCCAGCAGTCCCGCGGGACTTGGCTACAATGAGCAGTTCTTC.